A selection of T cell receptor beta chains follows, all from one sample in a study of read filtering for tumor transcriptome and immune sequencing. MiXCR, applied by TCRdb to the reads, yields one record per CDR3 protein. The table shows approximately 90,000 distinct CDR3 sequences, with about a fifth occurring only once. Sequencing input: a population of CD138-negative cells sorted from bone marrow. The source of these receptors is a donor aged 40 or older with multiple myeloma. Both conserved end residues are part of each CDR3. D genes are given only for firm matches. The size of a clone is reported for some rows only, either as once, few or many, or as a class for expanded clones.

d_call: -; clone_size: many; v_call: TRBV7-2; j_call: TRBJ2-2; cdr3_length: 18; cdr3_aa: CASSRRPAGFSSTGELFF; cdr3_nt: TGTGCCAGCAGCAGAAGGCCCGCAGGGTTCAGTTCTACCGGGGAGCTGTTTTTT
d_call: -; clone_size: -; v_call: TRBV11-2; j_call: TRBJ1-1; cdr3_length: 14; cdr3_aa: CASSVEFMNTEAFF; cdr3_nt: TGTGCCAGCAGCGTAGAGTTCATGAACACTGAAGCTTTCTTT
d_call: -; clone_size: few; v_call: TRBV2; j_call: TRBJ1-1; cdr3_length: 14; cdr3_aa: CAGTQQGENTEAFF; cdr3_nt: TGTGCCGGGACGCAACAGGGTGAGAACACTGAAGCTTTCTTT
d_call: -; clone_size: once; v_call: TRBV28; j_call: TRBJ2-3; cdr3_length: 14; cdr3_aa: CASSTHGGSDTQYF; cdr3_nt: TGTGCCAGCAGCACCCATGGGGGTTCAGATACGCAGTATTTT
d_call: -; clone_size: many; v_call: TRBV28; j_call: TRBJ1-1; cdr3_length: 12; cdr3_aa: CASNTGSTEAFF; cdr3_nt: TGTGCCAGCAATACAGGGAGCACTGAAGCTTTCTTT
d_call: TRBD1; clone_size: many; v_call: TRBV29-1; j_call: TRBJ2-7; cdr3_length: 11; cdr3_aa: CSVVRQGAWYF; cdr3_nt: TGCAGCGTTGTAAGGCAGGGGGCGTGGTACTTC
d_call: -; clone_size: -; v_call: TRBV5-4; j_call: TRBJ2-3; cdr3_length: 16; cdr3_aa: CASSFDRTRSTDTQYF; cdr3_nt: TGTGCCAGCAGCTTCGATCGGACCAGAAGCACAGATACGCAGTATTTT
d_call: -; clone_size: many; v_call: TRBV3-1; j_call: TRBJ1-4; cdr3_length: 14; cdr3_aa: CASSQSRRYEKLFF; cdr3_nt: TGTGCCAGCAGCCAAAGTCGCAGGTACGAAAAACTGTTTTTT
d_call: -; clone_size: few; v_call: TRBV28; j_call: TRBJ1-5; cdr3_length: 14; cdr3_aa: CASSYDSSNQPQHF; cdr3_nt: TGTGCCAGCAGTTACGACAGTAGCAATCAGCCCCAGCATTTT
d_call: -; clone_size: many; v_call: TRBV7-2; j_call: TRBJ2-5; cdr3_length: 14; cdr3_aa: CASSLGGVRETQYF; cdr3_nt: TGTGCCAGCAGCTTAGGGGGAGTCCGGGAGACCCAGTACTTC
d_call: TRBD2; clone_size: many; v_call: TRBV20-1; j_call: TRBJ2-3; cdr3_length: 19; cdr3_aa: CSARGFGLAGITSTDTQYF; cdr3_nt: TGCAGTGCTAGAGGCTTCGGGCTAGCGGGGATAACTAGCACAGATACGCAGTATTTT
d_call: -; clone_size: few; v_call: TRBV7-2; j_call: TRBJ1-5; cdr3_length: 14; cdr3_aa: CASSLGVLNQPQHF; cdr3_nt: TGTGCCAGCAGCCTGGGCGTCCTCAATCAGCCCCAGCATTTT
d_call: -; clone_size: many; v_call: TRBV14; j_call: TRBJ1-1; cdr3_length: 15; cdr3_aa: CASSRQGRMNTEAFF; cdr3_nt: TGTGCCAGCAGCCGGCAGGGGCGTATGAACACTGAAGCTTTCTTT
d_call: -; clone_size: many; v_call: TRBV11-3; j_call: TRBJ2-3; cdr3_length: 16; cdr3_aa: CASSTRRLSSTDTQYF; cdr3_nt: TGTGCCAGCTCAACCCGACGTCTATCTAGCACAGATACGCAGTATTTT
d_call: TRBD2; clone_size: many; v_call: TRBV20-1; j_call: TRBJ2-1; cdr3_length: 14; cdr3_aa: CSAWTSLGYNEQFF; cdr3_nt: TGCAGTGCCTGGACTAGCTTGGGCTACAATGAGCAGTTCTTC
d_call: -; clone_size: many; v_call: TRBV7-6; j_call: TRBJ2-1; cdr3_length: 16; cdr3_aa: CASSLGRDGGGNEQFF; cdr3_nt: TGTGCCAGCAGCCTGGGGCGAGATGGGGGAGGCAATGAGCAGTTCTTC
d_call: -; clone_size: few; v_call: TRBV5-5; j_call: TRBJ1-1; cdr3_length: 13; cdr3_aa: CASSFRVWTEAFF; cdr3_nt: TGTGCCAGCAGCTTCAGAGTTTGGACTGAAGCTTTCTTT
d_call: TRBD1; clone_size: many; v_call: TRBV9; j_call: TRBJ1-1; cdr3_length: 14; cdr3_aa: CASSVGTGNTEAFF; cdr3_nt: TGTGCCAGCAGCGTGGGGACAGGGAACACTGAAGCTTTCTTT
d_call: -; clone_size: many; v_call: TRBV28; j_call: TRBJ1-4; cdr3_length: 15; cdr3_aa: CASSYVGGSNEKLFF; cdr3_nt: TGTGCCAGCAGTTACGTGGGGGGGTCTAATGAAAAACTGTTTTTT
d_call: -; clone_size: many; v_call: TRBV5-1; j_call: TRBJ2-7; cdr3_length: 15; cdr3_aa: CASSLNLGGSYEQYF; cdr3_nt: TGCGCCAGCAGCTTGAACCTGGGGGGTTCCTACGAGCAGTACTTC
d_call: -; clone_size: once; v_call: TRBV5-1; j_call: TRBJ2-7; cdr3_length: 14; cdr3_aa: CASNSGDNSYEQYF; cdr3_nt: TGCGCCAGCAATAGTGGGGACAACTCCTACGAGCAGTACTTC
d_call: TRBD1; clone_size: few; v_call: TRBV2; j_call: TRBJ2-1; cdr3_length: 13; cdr3_aa: CASAGTGGVEQFF; cdr3_nt: TGTGCCAGCGCCGGGACAGGGGGCGTTGAGCAGTTCTTC
d_call: TRBD1; clone_size: many; v_call: TRBV6-2/TRBV6-3; j_call: TRBJ1-5; cdr3_length: 15; cdr3_aa: CASSRRQGGNQPQHF; cdr3_nt: TGTGCCAGCAGCCGAAGACAGGGCGGCAATCAGCCCCAGCATTTT
d_call: -; clone_size: many; v_call: TRBV7-9; j_call: TRBJ2-2; cdr3_length: 16; cdr3_aa: CASSLKVHEYTGELFF; cdr3_nt: TGTGCCAGCAGCTTAAAGGTCCACGAGTACACCGGGGAGCTGTTTTTT
d_call: TRBD2; clone_size: many; v_call: TRBV7-3; j_call: TRBJ2-3; cdr3_length: 16; cdr3_aa: CASSLSSGGWGDTQYF; cdr3_nt: TGTGCCAGCAGCTTATCAAGCGGGGGCTGGGGGGATACGCAGTATTTT
d_call: TRBD2; clone_size: many; v_call: TRBV7-8; j_call: TRBJ2-5; cdr3_length: 13; cdr3_aa: CASSLAGPETQYF; cdr3_nt: TGTGCCAGCAGCCTAGCGGGGCCGGAGACCCAGTACTTC
d_call: -; clone_size: many; v_call: TRBV11-2; j_call: TRBJ1-1; cdr3_length: 15; cdr3_aa: CASRMDSPWNTEAFF; cdr3_nt: TGTGCCAGCAGAATGGACAGCCCCTGGAACACTGAAGCTTTCTTT
d_call: -; clone_size: once; v_call: TRBV28; j_call: TRBJ1-6; cdr3_length: 14; cdr3_aa: CASSSRAESSPLHF; cdr3_nt: TGTGCCAGCAGTAGCAGGGCTGAGTCATCACCCCTCCACTTT
d_call: -; clone_size: many; v_call: TRBV5-4; j_call: TRBJ1-2; cdr3_length: 14; cdr3_aa: CASSLAGQHYGYTF; cdr3_nt: TGTGCCAGCAGCTTGGCCGGACAGCACTATGGCTACACCTTC